This T cell receptor beta chain was sequenced during a study of shared clonotypes between healthy human individuals. The CDR3 length is 16 residues. Trimming pared 6 bases from V and 0 bases from J, leaving 16 bases between. The germline V gene has CDR1 SGHNT and CDR2 YYREEE (reference sequence). This clone was recorded only once. Samples underwent the assay at deep level. The input for sorted-subset replicate PCRs was approximately 200 ng DNA, tens of thousands of T cell genomes. Repertoires were generated with immunoSEQ multiplex PCR, while TCRdb's copy carries only in-frame clones and drops some. The data show around 2.5 million clones, approximately 93% seen once. Each sample came from a Caucasian adult donor living in Nashville, Tennessee.

The V and J genes are TRBV5-4 and TRBJ2-4; D could derive from TRBD1 or TRBD2 (5 bases each). Sequencing was performed on naive CD4+ T cells from PBMCs. Documented subset: CD45RA+ positively selected. The clonotype comes from a young man in good health. Some clones in this sample may be carry-over from other donors' samples. The DNA of the CDR3 is TGTGCCAGCAAGGGGTACGGGATTCTAGCCAAAAACATTCAGTACTTC. Encoded protein: CASKGYGILAKNIQYF.